The following is a TCR beta chain sequence with its context. Its antigen is currently unknown. All patients relapsed after autologous stem cell transplantation, and brentuximab vedotin exposure varied. Investigators isolated CD4+ T cells from thawed PBMCs through magnetic negative selection. The record originates from a study of PD-1 blockade in classical Hodgkin lymphoma. Broader study findings: Unlike CD8+ TCR diversity, which did not rise significantly by C4D1, CD4+ TCR diversity did. Reported findings placed baseline TCR diversity lower in newly diagnosed patients (compared with healthy donors). Patients excluded were those beginning nivolumab under 1 year after ASCT. Complete responders possessed baseline diversity comparable to newly diagnosed patients.

TCRdb's copy holds only in-frame clones and misses some; the assay was immunoSEQ multiplex PCR. The sample consists of 30,000 to 35,000 clones, around 90% of them appearing once. This CDR3 spans 16 amino acids. Trimming removed 2 bases from V and 9 bases from J; junction bases left unmatched: 15. Germline V gene lookup returns CDR1 MGHRA and CDR2 YSYEKL. The chain is built from TRBV4-1 and TRBJ2-7; 8 bases are shared with TRBD1. Sequences were derived from CD4+ T cells from blood, sampled at baseline. The origin of this receptor is a human donor with classical Hodgkin lymphoma. The CDR3 spells CASSQPQDRAYGGQYF. CDR3 nucleotide sequence: TGCGCCAGCAGCCAACCCCAGGACAGGGCTTACGGGGGGCAGTACTTC.